Below are 4 T cell receptor beta chains sequenced from a single sample in a study of cytomegalovirus exposure and HLA in healthy donors. With 60 Vbeta and 13 Jbeta primers, the PCR was carried out. Here immunoSEQ multiplex PCR was the method, and the copy in TCRdb shows in-frame clones only, minus some. Among some 70,000 clones listed, around 78% were seen once. Input material: PBMCs. These receptors came from a man aged 18 to 30 in good health and CMV-seropositive.

This clone turned up a few times. The chain couples TRBV20-1 to TRBJ2-7; D not resolved. The CDR3 sequence is 11 residues long. The ends were cut back, 5 bases at V and 4 bases at J, with 9 bases in the middle. Germline lookup yields CDR1 DFQATT and CDR2 SNEGSKA (reference sequence). The CDR3 here is CSAYSGYEQYF. The CDR3 DNA sequence: TGCAGTGCTTACAGTGGGTACGAGCAGTACTTC.

V is TRBV20-1 and J is TRBJ1-2; D is unresolved. This CDR3 spans 11 amino acids. Germline loops: CDR1 DFQATT, CDR2 SNEGSKA (reference sequence). V was trimmed by 6 bases and J by 6 bases, leaving 11 bases between them. The chain's CDR3 is CSARRQDGYTF. The DNA of the CDR3 is TGCAGTGCCCGTCGGCAGGATGGCTACACCTTC.

The rearrangement links TRBV30 to TRBJ1-1; 7 positions match TRBD1. Germline CDR1 and CDR2: GTSNPN and SVGIG (reference sequence). V gave up 3 bases and J gave up 1 base; unmatched junction bases: 2. The length of the CDR3 is 13 residues. The CDR3 loop reads CAWRGQENTEAFF. The DNA of the CDR3 is TGTGCCTGGAGAGGACAGGAGAACACTGAAGCTTTCTTT.

The chain combines TRBV4-2 with TRBJ2-1, with 13 positions matching TRBD2. Losses at the gene ends were 0 bases for V and 5 bases for J; bases not matched to a gene: 4. CDR3 size: 17 residues. The germline V gene encodes CDR1 LGHNA and CDR2 YNFKEQ. The CDR3 DNA follows: TGTGCCAGCAGCCAAGAGGCCGGGACTAGCGGGAACAATGAGCAGTTCTTC. The encoded protein is CASSQEAGTSGNNEQFF.